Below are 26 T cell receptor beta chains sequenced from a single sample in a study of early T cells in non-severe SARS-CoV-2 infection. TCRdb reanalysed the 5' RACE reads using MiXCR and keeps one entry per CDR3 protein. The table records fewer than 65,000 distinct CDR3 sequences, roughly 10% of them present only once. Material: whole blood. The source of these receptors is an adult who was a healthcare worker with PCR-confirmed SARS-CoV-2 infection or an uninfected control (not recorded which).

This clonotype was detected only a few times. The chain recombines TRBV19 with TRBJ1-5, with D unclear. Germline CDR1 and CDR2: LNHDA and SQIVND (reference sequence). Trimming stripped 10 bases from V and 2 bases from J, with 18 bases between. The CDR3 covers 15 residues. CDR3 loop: CATDRVDKRNQPQHF. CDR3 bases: TGTGCCACCGACCGGGTTGACAAACGCAATCAGCCCCAGCATTTT.

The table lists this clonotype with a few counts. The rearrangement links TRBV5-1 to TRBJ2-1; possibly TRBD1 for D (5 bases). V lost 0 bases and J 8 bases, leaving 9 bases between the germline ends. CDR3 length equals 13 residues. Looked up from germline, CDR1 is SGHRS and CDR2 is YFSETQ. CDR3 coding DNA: TGCGCCAGCAGCTTGGTTCAGGGCCATGAGCAGTTCTTC. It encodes CASSLVQGHEQFF.

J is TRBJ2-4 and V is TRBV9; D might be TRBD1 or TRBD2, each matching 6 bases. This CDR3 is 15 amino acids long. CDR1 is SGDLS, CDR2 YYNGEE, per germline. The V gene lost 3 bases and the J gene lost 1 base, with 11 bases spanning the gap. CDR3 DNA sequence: TGTGCCAGCAGCGGTCCCGGGGGCGCCAAAAACATTCAGTACTTC. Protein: CASSGPGGAKNIQYF. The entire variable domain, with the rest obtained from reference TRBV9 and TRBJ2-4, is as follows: DSGVTQTPKHLITATGQRVTLRCSPRSGDLSVYWYQQSLDQGLQFLIQYYNGEERAKGNILERFSAQQFPDLHSELNLSSLELGDSALYFCASSGPGGAKNIQYFGAGTRLSVL.

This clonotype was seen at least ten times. CDR3 DNA sequence: TGTGCCAGCAGCTTCAGACTAGCGGGAGATGTGGATACGCAGTATTTT. Translated: CASSFRLAGDVDTQYF. The V call is TRBV11-2, the J call TRBJ2-3; 12 bases align to TRBD2. Germline loops: CDR1 SGHAT, CDR2 FQNNGV. The CDR3 consists of 16 residues. V lost 3 bases, J lost 6 bases, and 7 bases stayed unmatched.

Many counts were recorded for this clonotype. The CDR3: CSAREGSLADTQYF. CDR3 bases: TGCAGTGCTAGAGAAGGATCCTTAGCAGATACGCAGTATTTT. The rearrangement links TRBV20-1 to TRBJ2-3; no firm D call. The V and J ends lost 0 bases and 4 bases respectively, with 11 bases between them. The CDR3 length is 14 residues. The germline gives CDR1 DFQATT, CDR2 SNEGSKA (reference sequence).

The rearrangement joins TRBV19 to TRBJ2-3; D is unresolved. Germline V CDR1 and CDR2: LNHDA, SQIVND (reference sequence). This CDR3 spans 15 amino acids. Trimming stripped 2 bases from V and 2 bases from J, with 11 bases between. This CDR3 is CASSINLRSTDTQYF. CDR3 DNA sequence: TGTGCCAGTAGTATAAATCTTCGATCCACAGATACGCAGTATTTT.

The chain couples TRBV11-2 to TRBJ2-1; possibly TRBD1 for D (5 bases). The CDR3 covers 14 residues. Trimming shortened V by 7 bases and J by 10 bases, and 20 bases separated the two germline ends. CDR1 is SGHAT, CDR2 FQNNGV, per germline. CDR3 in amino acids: CASNSRPDSLEQFF. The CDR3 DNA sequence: TGTGCCAGCAACTCCCGCCCCGACAGCCTCGAGCAGTTCTTC.

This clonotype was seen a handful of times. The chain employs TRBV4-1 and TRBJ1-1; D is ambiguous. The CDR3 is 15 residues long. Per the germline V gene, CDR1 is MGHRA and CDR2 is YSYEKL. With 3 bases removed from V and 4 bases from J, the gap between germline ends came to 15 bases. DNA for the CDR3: TGCGCCAGCAGCCAGCTACCCACTTTGAGCACTGAAGCTTTCTTT. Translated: CASSQLPTLSTEAFF.

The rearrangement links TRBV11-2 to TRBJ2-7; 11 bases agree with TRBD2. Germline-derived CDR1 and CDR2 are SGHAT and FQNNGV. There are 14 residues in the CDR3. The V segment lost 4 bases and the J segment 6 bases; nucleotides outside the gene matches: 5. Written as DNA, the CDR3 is TGTGCCAGCAGCTCTAGCGGGGGGATAGGCGAGCAGTACTTC. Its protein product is CASSSSGGIGEQYF.

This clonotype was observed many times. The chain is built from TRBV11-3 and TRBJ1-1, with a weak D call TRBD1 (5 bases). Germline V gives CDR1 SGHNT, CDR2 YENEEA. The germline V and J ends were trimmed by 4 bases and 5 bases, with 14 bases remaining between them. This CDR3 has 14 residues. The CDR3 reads CASSSAGTQTEAFF. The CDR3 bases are TGTGCCAGCAGCTCAGCCGGGACGCAAACTGAAGCTTTCTTT.

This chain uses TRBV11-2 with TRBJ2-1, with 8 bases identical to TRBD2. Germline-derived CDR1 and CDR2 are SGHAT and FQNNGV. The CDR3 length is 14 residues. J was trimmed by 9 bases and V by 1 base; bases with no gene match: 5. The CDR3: CASSLVAGKGEQFF. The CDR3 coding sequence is TGTGCCAGCAGCTTAGTAGCGGGAAAGGGTGAGCAGTTCTTC.

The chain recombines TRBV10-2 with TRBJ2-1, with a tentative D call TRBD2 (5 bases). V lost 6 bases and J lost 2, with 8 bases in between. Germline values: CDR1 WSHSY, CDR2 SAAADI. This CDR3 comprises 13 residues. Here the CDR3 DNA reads TGCGCCAGCAGATCCGGGACCTACAATGAGCAGTTCTTC. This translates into CASRSGTYNEQFF.

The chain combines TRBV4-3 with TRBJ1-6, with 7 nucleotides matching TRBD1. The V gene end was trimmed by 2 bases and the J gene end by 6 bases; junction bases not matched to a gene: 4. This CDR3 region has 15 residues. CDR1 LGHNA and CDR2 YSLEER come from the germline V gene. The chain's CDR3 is CASSQMGQSNSPLHF. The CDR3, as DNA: TGCGCCAGCAGCCAAATGGGACAGTCTAATTCACCCCTCCACTTT.

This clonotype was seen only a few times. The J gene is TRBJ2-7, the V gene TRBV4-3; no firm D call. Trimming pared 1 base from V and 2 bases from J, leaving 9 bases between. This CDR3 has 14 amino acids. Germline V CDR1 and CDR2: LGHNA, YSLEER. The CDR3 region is CASSQGPEAYEQYF. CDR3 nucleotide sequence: TGCGCCAGCAGCCAAGGGCCCGAAGCCTACGAGCAGTACTTC.

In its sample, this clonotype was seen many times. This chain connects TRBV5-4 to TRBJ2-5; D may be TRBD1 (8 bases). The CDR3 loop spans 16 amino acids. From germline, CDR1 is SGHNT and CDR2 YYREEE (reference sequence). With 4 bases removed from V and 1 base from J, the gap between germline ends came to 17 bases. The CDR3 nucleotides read TGTGCCAGCAGCACCGGACTAGGGACAGGCCAAGAGACCCAGTACTTC. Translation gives CASSTGLGTGQETQYF. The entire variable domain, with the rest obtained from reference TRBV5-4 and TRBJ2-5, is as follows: ETGVTQSPTHLIKTRGQQVTLRCSSQSGHNTVSWYQQALGQGPQFIFQYYREEENGRGNFPPRFSGLQFPNYSSELNVNALELDDSALYLCASSTGLGTGQETQYFGPGTRLLVL.

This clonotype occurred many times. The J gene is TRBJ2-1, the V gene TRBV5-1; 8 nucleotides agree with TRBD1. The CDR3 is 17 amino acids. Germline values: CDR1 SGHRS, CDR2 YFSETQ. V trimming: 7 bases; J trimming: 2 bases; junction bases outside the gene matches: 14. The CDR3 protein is CASSYQGADGPYNEQFF. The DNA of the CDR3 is TGCGCCAGCTCCTACCAGGGGGCGGACGGACCCTACAATGAGCAGTTCTTC. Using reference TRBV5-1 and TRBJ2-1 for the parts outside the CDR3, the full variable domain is KAGVTQTPRYLIKTRGQQVTLSCSPISGHRSVSWYQQTPGQGLQFLFEYFSETQRNKGNFPGRFSGRQFSNSRSEMNVSTLELGDSALYLCASSYQGADGPYNEQFFGPGTRLTVL.

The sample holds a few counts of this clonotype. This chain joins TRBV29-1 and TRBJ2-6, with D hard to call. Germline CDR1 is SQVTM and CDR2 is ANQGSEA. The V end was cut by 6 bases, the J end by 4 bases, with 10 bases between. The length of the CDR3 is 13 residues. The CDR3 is CSVDATGANVLTF. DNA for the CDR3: TGCAGCGTGGACGCCACAGGGGCCAACGTCCTGACTTTC.

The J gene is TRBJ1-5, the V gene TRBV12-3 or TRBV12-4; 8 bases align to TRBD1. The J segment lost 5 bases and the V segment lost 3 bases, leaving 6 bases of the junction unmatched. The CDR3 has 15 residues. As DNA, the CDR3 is TGTGCCAGCAGTTTTAATCAGGGGGCCGATCAGCCCCAGCATTTT. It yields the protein CASSFNQGADQPQHF.

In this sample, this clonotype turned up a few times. The CDR3 protein is CASSQGTSGAEEQFF. CDR3 sequence (DNA): TGCGCCAGCAGCCAGGGGACTAGCGGGGCTGAGGAGCAGTTCTTC. The chain has TRBV4-1 and TRBJ2-1; 13 nucleotides agree with TRBD2. V dropped 3 bases and J dropped 10; count of bases not matched to a gene: 6. CDR1 is MGHRA and CDR2 is YSYEKL in the germline V gene. The CDR3 consists of 15 residues.

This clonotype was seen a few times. CDR3 in amino acids: CASSLVQLSYEQYF. CDR3 nucleotide sequence: TGTGCCAGCAGCTTAGTCCAACTTTCCTACGAGCAGTACTTC. V is TRBV7-2 and J is TRBJ2-7; no definite D call. The CDR3 loop spans 14 amino acids. CDR1 and CDR2 from the germline V gene are SGHTA and FQGNSA. V was cut by 1 base and J by 1 base, with 8 bases left in between.

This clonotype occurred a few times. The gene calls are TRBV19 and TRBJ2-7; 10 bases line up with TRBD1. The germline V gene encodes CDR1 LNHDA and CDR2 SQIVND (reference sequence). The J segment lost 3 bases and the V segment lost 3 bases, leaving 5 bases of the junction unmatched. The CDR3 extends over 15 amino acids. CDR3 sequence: CASSIPGQGNYEQYF. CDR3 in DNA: TGTGCCAGTAGTATCCCGGGACAGGGGAACTACGAGCAGTACTTC.

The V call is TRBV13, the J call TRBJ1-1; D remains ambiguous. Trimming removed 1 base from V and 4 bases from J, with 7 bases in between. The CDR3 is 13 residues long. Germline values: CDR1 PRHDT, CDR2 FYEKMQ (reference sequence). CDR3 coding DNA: TGTGCCAGCAGCTTAGCGGTTAGCACTGAAGCTTTCTTT. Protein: CASSLAVSTEAFF.

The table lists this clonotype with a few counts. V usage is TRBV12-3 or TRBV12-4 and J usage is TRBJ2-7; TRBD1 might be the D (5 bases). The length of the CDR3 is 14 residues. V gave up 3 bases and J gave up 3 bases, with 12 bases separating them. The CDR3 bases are TGTGCCAGCAGTTTCTTTGGGGCCTTCTACGAGCAGTACTTC. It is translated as CASSFFGAFYEQYF.

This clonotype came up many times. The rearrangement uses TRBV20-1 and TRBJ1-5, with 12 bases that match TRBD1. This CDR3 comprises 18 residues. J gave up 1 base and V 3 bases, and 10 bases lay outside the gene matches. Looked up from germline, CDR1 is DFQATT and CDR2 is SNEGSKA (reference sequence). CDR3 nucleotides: TGCAGTGCTAGTTCCGGGACAGGGGGCGCGGGAAGCAATCAGCCCCAGCATTTT. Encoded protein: CSASSGTGGAGSNQPQHF.

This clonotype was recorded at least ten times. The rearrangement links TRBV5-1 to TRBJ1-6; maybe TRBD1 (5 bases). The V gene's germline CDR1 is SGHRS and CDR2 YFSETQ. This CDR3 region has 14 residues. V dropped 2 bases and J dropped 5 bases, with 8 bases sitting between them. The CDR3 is CASSFGTDNSPLHF. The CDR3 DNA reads TGCGCCAGCAGCTTCGGGACGGATAATTCACCCCTCCACTTT.

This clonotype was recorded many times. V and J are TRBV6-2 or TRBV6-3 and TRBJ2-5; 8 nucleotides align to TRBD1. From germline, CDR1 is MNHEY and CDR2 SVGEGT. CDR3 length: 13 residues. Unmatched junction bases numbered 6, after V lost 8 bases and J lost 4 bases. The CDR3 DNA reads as TGTGCCAGCGTAAGGGACAGGACAGAGACCCAGTACTTC. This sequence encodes CASVRDRTETQYF.